Following are 2 T cell receptor beta chains from one sample sequenced in a study of T cell responses to AZD1222 COVID-19 vaccine. The method was immunoSEQ multiplex PCR; TCRdb's version includes in-frame clones alone and lacks a portion of them. Among fewer than 150,000 clones, over 90% were seen once, and the ten largest hold approximately 0.85%. This material consisted of peripheral blood, taken on day 0 of AZD1222 vaccination. These receptors were taken from an adult in good health.

The genes are TRBV6-5 and TRBJ1-5; perhaps TRBD1 as D (5 bases). Trimming pared 4 bases from V and 2 bases from J, leaving 9 bases between. Germline V gene sequence: CDR1 MNHEY, CDR2 SVGAGI. The CDR3 is made up of 14 amino acids. CDR3 DNA: TGTGCCAGCAGTTTTGGGGGACGCAATCAGCCCCAGCATTTT. It specifies CASSFGGRNQPQHF.

This chain links TRBV5-1 with TRBJ1-2; 8 positions agree with TRBD1. The germline CDR1 and CDR2 sequences are SGHRS and YFSETQ. The ends lost 0 bases at V and 4 bases at J; junction bases unmatched: 5. The length of the CDR3 is 15 residues. CDR3: CASSLGQGFTYGYTF. CDR3 bases: TGCGCCAGCAGCTTGGGACAGGGGTTTACCTATGGCTACACCTTC. The complete variable domain, with remaining parts taken from reference TRBV5-1 and TRBJ1-2, reads KAGVTQTPRYLIKTRGQQVTLSCSPISGHRSVSWYQQTPGQGLQFLFEYFSETQRNKGNFPGRFSGRQFSNSRSEMNVSTLELGDSALYLCASSLGQGFTYGYTFGSGTRLTVV.